A selection of T cell receptor beta chains follows, all from one sample in a study of identifying expanded T cells in peripheral blood. The repertoire was sequenced with immunoSEQ multiplex PCR; TCRdb's copy has only in-frame clones and lacks some. This sample has 85,000 to 100,000 clones, with approximately 89% found just once. The material sequenced was blood. The receptors come from a person between 18 and 69 years old in good health. The CDR3 runs from the conserved cysteine through the conserved F or W. Fields, in order: D gene, clone size, J gene, V gene, CDR3 protein, CDR3 DNA. The D gene is left open where the match is weak. Rows may omit the clone size; those that give it use once, few, many or a size class.

NA,NA,TRBJ1-5,TRBV6-6,CASSRDSNQPQHF,TGTGCCAGCAGCAGAGACAGCAATCAGCCCCAGCATTTT
TRBD2,NA,TRBJ2-3,TRBV15,CATSRDLAGVTDTQYF,TGTGCCACCAGCAGAGATCTAGCGGGAGTAACAGATACGCAGTATTTT
NA,NA,TRBJ2-7,TRBV28,CASSPRGRSSYEQYF,TGTGCCAGCAGCCCTCGGGGGCGGAGCTCCTACGAGCAGTACTTC
NA,NA,TRBJ2-2,TRBV7-2,CASSHTGGELFF,TGTGCCAGCAGCCACACGGGAGGGGAGCTGTTTTTT
TRBD1,few,TRBJ1-1,TRBV5-4,CASSRGTGAEAFF,TGTGCCAGCAGCCGCGGGACAGGGGCTGAAGCTTTCTTT
NA,NA,TRBJ2-3,TRBV2,CASSEANGVPPTDTQYF,TGTGCCAGCAGTGAAGCGAACGGGGTCCCTCCCACAGATACGCAGTATTTT
TRBD1,NA,TRBJ2-3,TRBV15,CATSKGQATDTQYF,TGTGCCACCAGCAAGGGACAGGCCACAGATACGCAGTATTTT
TRBD1,NA,TRBJ1-2,TRBV7-9,CASSRGNRQGVLLGYTF,TGTGCCAGCAGCAGAGGAAACCGACAGGGCGTTCTTTTAGGCTACACCTTC
NA,NA,TRBJ2-7,TRBV9,CASSVEGGIAYEQYF,TGTGCCAGCAGCGTAGAGGGGGGGATCGCCTACGAGCAGTACTTC
NA,few,TRBJ2-3,TRBV7-3,CASSSQGFTDTQYF,TGTGCCAGCAGCTCCCAGGGATTCACAGATACGCAGTATTTT
TRBD2,NA,TRBJ2-7,TRBV19,CASSVGLAGGYEQYF,TGTGCCAGTAGTGTCGGACTAGCGGGGGGTTACGAGCAGTACTTC
NA,NA,TRBJ1-2,TRBV2,CASSAAYNYGYTF,TGTGCCAGCAGTGCTGCCTATAACTATGGCTACACCTTC
NA,NA,TRBJ1-1,TRBV7-2,CASSPIPGHLNTEAFF,TGTGCCAGCAGCCCAATACCCGGACACTTGAACACTGAAGCTTTCTTT
NA,once,TRBJ2-5,TRBV19,CASSIEGGVQETQYF,TGTGCCAGTAGTATAGAAGGAGGGGTCCAAGAGACCCAGTACTTC
NA,few,TRBJ1-2,TRBV7-9,CASSSSGVNYGYTF,TGTGCCAGCAGCTCGTCTGGGGTTAACTATGGCTACACCTTC
NA,NA,TRBJ2-7,TRBV30,CAWGEGYEQYF,TGTGCCTGGGGAGAGGGGTATGAGCAGTACTTC
TRBD1,NA,TRBJ1-4,TRBV10-1,CAIGQALNEKLFF,TGCGCCATCGGACAGGCCCTAAATGAAAAACTGTTTTTT
NA,NA,TRBJ2-1,TRBV11-2,CASSLSPSSYNEQFF,TGTGCCAGCAGCTTAAGTCCCTCCTCCTACAATGAGCAGTTCTTC
NA,once,TRBJ2-5,TRBV21-1,CASSIDGFKVVQETQYF,TGTGCCAGCAGCATAGATGGATTTAAAGTAGTTCAAGAGACCCAGTACTTC
NA,once,TRBJ2-7,TRBV6-6,CASRGRLQGSYEQYF,TGTGCCAGCAGGGGCCGACTTCAGGGGTCATACGAGCAGTACTTC
TRBD2,NA,TRBJ2-7,TRBV28,CASSTGPGTSGMGEQYF,TGTGCCAGCAGCACTGGGCCAGGGACTAGCGGGATGGGCGAGCAGTACTTC
NA,NA,TRBJ2-3,TRBV7-3,CASSFGPRSTDTQYF,TGTGCCAGCAGCTTTGGGCCACGAAGCACAGATACGCAGTATTTT
NA,few,TRBJ2-3,TRBV7-9,CASSNQRWTDTQYF,TGTGCCAGCAGCAACCAAAGATGGACAGATACGCAGTATTTT
TRBD2,NA,TRBJ2-5,TRBV6-4,CASSETSGGQETQYF,TGTGCCAGCAGTGAGACTAGCGGGGGGCAAGAGACCCAGTACTTC
TRBD1,few,TRBJ2-5,TRBV5-1,CASSFLGQGVETQYF,TGCGCCAGCAGCTTCCTCGGACAGGGGGTAGAGACCCAGTACTTC
TRBD1,NA,TRBJ2-5,TRBV4-2,CASSQEDRDQEAQYF,TGTGCCAGCAGCCAAGAGGACAGGGACCAAGAGGCCCAGTACTTC
NA,NA,TRBJ2-3,TRBV29-1,CSVAPGSRTDTQYF,TGCAGCGTTGCCCCCGGGAGTAGGACAGATACGCAGTATTTT
TRBD1,NA,TRBJ1-6,TRBV5-6,CASNRQGGYNSPLHF,TGTGCCAGCAACCGACAGGGCGGTTATAATTCACCCCTCCACTTT
TRBD2,NA,TRBJ2-3,TRBV28,CASTLGLAGDTQYF,TGTGCCAGCACCCTGGGACTAGCGGGAGATACGCAGTATTTT
TRBD1,NA,TRBJ2-1,TRBV27,CASSSMTGGNEQFF,TGTGCCAGCAGTTCTATGACAGGGGGCAATGAGCAGTTCTTC
NA,NA,TRBJ1-1,TRBV5-1,CASSAQGNTEAFF,TGCGCCAGCAGTGCACAGGGCAACACTGAAGCTTTCTTT
NA,NA,TRBJ1-5,TRBV27,CASSLSGGNQPQHF,TGTGCCAGCAGTTTATCAGGGGGGAATCAGCCCCAGCATTTT
NA,once,TRBJ2-7,TRBV28,CASSIKGQEYF,TGTGCCAGCAGTATAAAGGGTCAAGAGTACTTC
TRBD1,NA,TRBJ1-1,TRBV29-1,CSVEGDSDEAFF,TGCAGCGTTGAAGGGGACAGTGATGAAGCTTTCTTT
TRBD1,NA,TRBJ2-1,TRBV6-5,CASSYPDRDEQFF,TGTGCCAGCAGTTACCCTGACAGGGATGAGCAGTTCTTC
NA,NA,TRBJ2-1,TRBV20-1,CSAWDNEQFF,TGCAGTGCCTGGGACAATGAGCAGTTCTTC
TRBD1,NA,TRBJ2-7,TRBV10-3,CAISENRGTSYEQYF,TGTGCCATCAGTGAAAACAGGGGAACGTCCTACGAGCAGTACTTC
NA,NA,TRBJ2-7,TRBV15,CATSSPLSYEQYF,TGTGCCACCAGCAGCCCCCTCTCCTACGAGCAGTACTTC
NA,NA,TRBJ1-2,TRBV30,CAWKMTQVYGYTF,TGTGCCTGGAAGATGACACAGGTTTACGGCTACACCTTC
TRBD2,NA,TRBJ2-7,TRBV9,CASSVNPGTSSPLNYEQYF,TGTGCCAGCAGCGTCAACCCCGGGACTAGCAGCCCTCTAAACTACGAGCAGTACTTC